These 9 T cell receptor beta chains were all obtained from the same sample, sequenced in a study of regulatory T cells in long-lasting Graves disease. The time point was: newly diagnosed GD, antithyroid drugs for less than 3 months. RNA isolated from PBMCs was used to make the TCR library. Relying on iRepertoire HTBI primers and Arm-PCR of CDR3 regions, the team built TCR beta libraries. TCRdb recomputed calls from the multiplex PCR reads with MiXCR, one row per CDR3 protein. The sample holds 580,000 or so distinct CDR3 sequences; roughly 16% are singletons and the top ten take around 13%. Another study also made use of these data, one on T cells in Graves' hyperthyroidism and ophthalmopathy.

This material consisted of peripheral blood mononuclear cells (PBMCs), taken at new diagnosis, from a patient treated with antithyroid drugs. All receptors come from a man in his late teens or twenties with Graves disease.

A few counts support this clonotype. CDR3 amino acids: CASSLGYGTEAFF. CDR3 sequence (DNA): TGTGCCAGCAGCTTGGGTTATGGGACTGAAGCTTTCTTT. V usage is TRBV5-5 and J usage is TRBJ1-1; D is uncertain. V lost 0 bases and J 5 bases, leaving 8 bases between the germline ends. The CDR3 is 13 amino acids. Looked up from germline, CDR1 is SGHKS and CDR2 is YYEKEE (reference sequence).

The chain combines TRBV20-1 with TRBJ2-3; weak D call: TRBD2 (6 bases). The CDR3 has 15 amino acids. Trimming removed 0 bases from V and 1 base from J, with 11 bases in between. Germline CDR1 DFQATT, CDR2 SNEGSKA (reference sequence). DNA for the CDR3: TGCAGTGCTAGAGATTCTTCTAGCGGCACAGATACGCAGTATTTT. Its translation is CSARDSSSGTDTQYF.

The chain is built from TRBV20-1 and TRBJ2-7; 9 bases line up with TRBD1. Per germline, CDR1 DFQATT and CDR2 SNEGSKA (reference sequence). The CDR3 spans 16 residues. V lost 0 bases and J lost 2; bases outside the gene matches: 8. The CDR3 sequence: CSARDPRTGVTYEQYF. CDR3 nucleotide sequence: TGCAGTGCTAGAGATCCCCGGACAGGGGTAACCTACGAGCAGTACTTC.

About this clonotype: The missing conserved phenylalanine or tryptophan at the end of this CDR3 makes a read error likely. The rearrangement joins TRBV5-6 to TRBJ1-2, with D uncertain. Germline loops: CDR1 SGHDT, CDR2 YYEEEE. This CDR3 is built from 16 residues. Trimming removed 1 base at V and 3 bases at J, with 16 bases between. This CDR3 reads CASSLSSWSGDYGYTL. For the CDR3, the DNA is TGTGCCAGCAGCTTGTCCAGTTGGTCCGGGGACTATGGCTACACCCTC.

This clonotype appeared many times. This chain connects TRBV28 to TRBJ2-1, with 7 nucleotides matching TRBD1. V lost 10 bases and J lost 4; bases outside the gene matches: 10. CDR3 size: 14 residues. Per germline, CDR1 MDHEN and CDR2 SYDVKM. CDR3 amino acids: CAIQDRPSYNEQFF. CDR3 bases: TGTGCCATCCAGGACAGGCCCTCTTACAATGAGCAGTTCTTC. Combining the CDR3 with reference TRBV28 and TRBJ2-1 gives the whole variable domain DVKVTQSSRYLVKRTGEKVFLECVQDMDHENMFWYRQDPGLGLRLIYFSYDVKMKEKGDIPEGYSVSREKKERFSLILESASTNQTSMYLCAIQDRPSYNEQFFGPGTRLTVL.

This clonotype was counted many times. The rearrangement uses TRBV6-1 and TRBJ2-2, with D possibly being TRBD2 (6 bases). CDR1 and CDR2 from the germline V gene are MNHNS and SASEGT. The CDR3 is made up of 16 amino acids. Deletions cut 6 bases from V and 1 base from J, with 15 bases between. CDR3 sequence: CASRSIGRENTGELFF. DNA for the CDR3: TGTGCCAGCAGGAGTATCGGGCGGGAGAACACCGGGGAGCTGTTTTTT.

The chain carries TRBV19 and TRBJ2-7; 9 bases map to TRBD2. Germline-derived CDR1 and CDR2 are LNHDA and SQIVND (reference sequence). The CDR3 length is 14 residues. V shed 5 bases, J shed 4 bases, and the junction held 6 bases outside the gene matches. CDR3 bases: TGTGCCAGTAGTTCGGCGGGAGGGCAGTACGAGCAGTACTTC. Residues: CASSSAGGQYEQYF.

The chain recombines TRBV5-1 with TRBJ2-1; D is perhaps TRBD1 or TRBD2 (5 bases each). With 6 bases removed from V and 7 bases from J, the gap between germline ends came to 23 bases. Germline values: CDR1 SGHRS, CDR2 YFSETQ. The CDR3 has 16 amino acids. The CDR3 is CASTGPGTLYGNEQFF. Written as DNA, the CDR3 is TGCGCCAGCACTGGCCCCGGGACCCTCTACGGTAATGAGCAGTTCTTC.

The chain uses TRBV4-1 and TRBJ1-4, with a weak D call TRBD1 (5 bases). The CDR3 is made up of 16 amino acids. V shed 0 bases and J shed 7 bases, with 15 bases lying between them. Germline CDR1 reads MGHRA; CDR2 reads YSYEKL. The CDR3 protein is CASSQEAGRGTEKLFF. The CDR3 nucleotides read TGCGCCAGCAGCCAAGAGGCGGGGAGAGGGACTGAAAAACTGTTTTTT.